The source of this T cell receptor beta chain is a study of cytomegalovirus exposure and HLA in healthy donors (dated by TCRdb to about 2017). About the investigation overall: The 650 to 750 repertoires of the first cohort and the 120 validation repertoires were produced on the same platform, according to a later analysis. The study aimed to test whether cataloging public T cell receptors could reveal signatures of past pathogen exposure. In addition to the first cohort of several hundred subjects, a separate validation cohort of about 120 different subjects was used. To predict cytomegalovirus infection status, the study combined high-throughput TCR immunosequencing, statistical association of individual TCRs with disease status, and machine learning.

Study-wide findings and limitations: A few of the identified cytomegalovirus-associated TCR beta chains were confirmed in vitro to be specific for cytomegalovirus antigens. The study listed 150 to 200 TCR beta chains as associated with cytomegalovirus. According to the authors, the approach could potentially be generalized to other disease states and immunological phenotypes. The classifier was reported to diagnose cytomegalovirus status with high specificity and sensitivity in both the original and validation cohorts. In a later analysis, TCRs clustered in the first cohort were found to also tend to co-occur in the 130 or so validation repertoires, with about 93% of cluster scores above 0. While some public TCRs were present in many individuals, most TCR sequences turned up only very rarely across donors. A later analysis had no HLA typing for the validation cohort, so co-occurrence there was scored across all 110 or so repertoires.

Libraries were built with the immunoSEQ multiplex PCR assay. In the paper's pipeline: A statistical classification framework was built to diagnose cytomegalovirus status from the catalog of TCR beta chain sequences. TCRdb stores this immuneACCESS table with in-frame sequences only. Part of the clones is absent; in the studies checked, under half of the shortfall reflects unresolved V genes, and no reason is known for the rest. V and J calls and clone size follow that table, whereas D and trimming were derived from the DNA. The sample records about 95,000 clones, roughly 85% of which are singletons. Of the sample, around 20% falls within the top ten clones. Notes on this clone: It has no known antigen specificity. No base qualities exist here, and no much larger clone lies one base off it.

CDR1 and CDR2 are drawn from the germline V gene (reference sequence): LNHDA, SQIVND. The CDR3 contains 15 residues, cysteine and phenylalanine counted. The sequence is cut down to CDR3 DNA, 45 bases in frame from base 1. At the junction V is shortened by 2 bases and J by 3 bases; bases outside the gene matches: 7. The donors were included in the validation cohort of approximately 130 subjects, a group kept apart from the approximately 700-subject first cohort. The chain couples TRBV19 to TRBJ2-7, and 7 junctional nucleotides match TRBD1. This receptor was taken from a young man in good health and CMV-seropositive. The sample comprised PBMCs. The nucleotide sequence is given as TGTGCCAGTAGTATAATTACGGGACAGCTCTACGAGCAGTACTTC. It encodes CASSIITGQLYEQYF.